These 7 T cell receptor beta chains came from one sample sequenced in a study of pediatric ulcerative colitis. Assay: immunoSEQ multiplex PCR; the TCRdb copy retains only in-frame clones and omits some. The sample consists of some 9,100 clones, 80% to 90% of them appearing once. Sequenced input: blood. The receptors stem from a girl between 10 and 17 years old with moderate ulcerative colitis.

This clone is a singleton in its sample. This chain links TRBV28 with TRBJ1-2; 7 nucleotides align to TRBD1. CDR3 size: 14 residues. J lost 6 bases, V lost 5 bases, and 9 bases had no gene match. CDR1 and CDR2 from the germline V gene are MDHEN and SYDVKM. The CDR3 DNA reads TGTGCCAGCAGTATGACAGGGTCTGGGAATGGCTACACCTTC. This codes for CASSMTGSGNGYTF.

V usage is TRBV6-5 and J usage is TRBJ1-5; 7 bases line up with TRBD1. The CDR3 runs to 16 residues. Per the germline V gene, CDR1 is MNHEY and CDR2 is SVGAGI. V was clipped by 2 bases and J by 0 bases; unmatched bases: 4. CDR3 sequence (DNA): TGTGCCAGCAGTTACGACAGGGACTATAGCAATCAGCCCCAGCATTTT. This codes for CASSYDRDYSNQPQHF.

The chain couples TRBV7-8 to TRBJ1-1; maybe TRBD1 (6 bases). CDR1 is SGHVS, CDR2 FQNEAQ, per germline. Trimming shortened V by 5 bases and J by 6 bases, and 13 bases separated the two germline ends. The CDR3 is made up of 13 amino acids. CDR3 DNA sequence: TGTGCCAGCAGCCCCAGAGGGGGGCCTGAAGCTTTCTTT. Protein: CASSPRGGPEAFF.

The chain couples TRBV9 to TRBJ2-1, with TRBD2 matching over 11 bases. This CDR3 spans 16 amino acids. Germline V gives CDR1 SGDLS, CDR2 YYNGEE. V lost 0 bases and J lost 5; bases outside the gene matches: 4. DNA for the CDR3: TGTGCCAGCAGCGTAGGGACTAGCGGGCTTAACAATGAGCAGTTCTTC. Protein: CASSVGTSGLNNEQFF.

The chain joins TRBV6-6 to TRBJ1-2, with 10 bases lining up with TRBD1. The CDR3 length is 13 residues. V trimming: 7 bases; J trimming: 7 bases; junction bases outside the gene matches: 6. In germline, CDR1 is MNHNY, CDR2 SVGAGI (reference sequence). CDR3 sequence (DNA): TGTGCCAGCAAGGACAGGGGGTTTAGTGGCTACACCTTC. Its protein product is CASKDRGFSGYTF.

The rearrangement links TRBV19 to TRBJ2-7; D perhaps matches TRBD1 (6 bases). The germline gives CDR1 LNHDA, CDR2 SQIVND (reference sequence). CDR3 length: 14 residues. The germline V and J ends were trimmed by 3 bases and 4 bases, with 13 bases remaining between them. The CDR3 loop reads CASSIKQGMYEQYF. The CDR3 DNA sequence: TGTGCCAGTAGTATTAAGCAGGGGATGTACGAGCAGTACTTC.

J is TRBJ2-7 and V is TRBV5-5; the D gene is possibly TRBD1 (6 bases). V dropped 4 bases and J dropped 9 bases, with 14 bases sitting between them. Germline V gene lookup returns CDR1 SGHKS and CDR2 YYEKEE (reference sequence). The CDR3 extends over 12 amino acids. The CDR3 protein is CASSAGQKGQYF. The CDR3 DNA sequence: TGTGCCAGCAGCGCCGGACAGAAAGGGCAGTACTTC.